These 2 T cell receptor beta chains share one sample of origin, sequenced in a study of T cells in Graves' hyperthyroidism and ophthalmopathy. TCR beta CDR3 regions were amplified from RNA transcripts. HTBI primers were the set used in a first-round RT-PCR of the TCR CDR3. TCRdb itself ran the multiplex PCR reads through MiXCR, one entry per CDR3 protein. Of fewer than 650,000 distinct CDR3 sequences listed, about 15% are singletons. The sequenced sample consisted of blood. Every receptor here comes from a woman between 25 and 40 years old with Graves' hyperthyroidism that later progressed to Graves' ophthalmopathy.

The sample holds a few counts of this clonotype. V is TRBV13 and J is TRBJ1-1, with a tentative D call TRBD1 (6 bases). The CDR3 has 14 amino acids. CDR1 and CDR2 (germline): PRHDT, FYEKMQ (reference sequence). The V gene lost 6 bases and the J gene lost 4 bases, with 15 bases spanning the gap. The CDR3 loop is CASRTGTGTTEAFF. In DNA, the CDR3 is TGTGCCAGCAGGACAGGAACAGGGACCACTGAAGCTTTCTTT.

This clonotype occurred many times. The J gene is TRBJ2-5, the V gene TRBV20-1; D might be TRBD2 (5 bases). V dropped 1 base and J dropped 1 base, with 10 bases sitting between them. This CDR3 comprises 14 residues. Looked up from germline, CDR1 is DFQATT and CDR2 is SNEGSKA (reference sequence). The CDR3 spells CSARGEEAQETQYF. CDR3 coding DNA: TGCAGTGCTAGAGGCGAGGAGGCCCAAGAGACCCAGTACTTC.